The 5 T cell receptor beta chains reported below all come from one sample, sequenced in a study of blood T cell repertoires in COVID-19. Repertoires were generated with immunoSEQ multiplex PCR, while TCRdb's copy carries only in-frame clones and drops some. The data hold roughly 180,000 clones, with under 85% observed a single time. The specimen sequenced was peripheral blood. These receptors originate from a man aged 55 to 70 who had recovered from COVID-19.

V and J are TRBV5-5 and TRBJ2-3; D ambiguous. Germline-derived CDR1 and CDR2 are SGHKS and YYEKEE (reference sequence). CDR3 length: 13 residues. Trimming shortened V by 2 bases and J by 6 bases, and 10 bases separated the two germline ends. The CDR3 DNA reads TGTGCCAGCAGCTTATCAGGATCCGATACGCAGTATTTT. This translates into CASSLSGSDTQYF.

V usage is TRBV11-2 and J usage is TRBJ2-7; 7 nucleotides agree with TRBD2. The CDR3 is 12 residues long. CDR1 and CDR2 (germline): SGHAT, FQNNGV. V was pared by 4 bases and J by 3 bases, with 0 bases of the junction left unmatched. CDR3 in DNA: TGTGCCAGCAGCTGGGGGGGCTACGAGCAGTACTTC. It encodes CASSWGGYEQYF. The entire variable domain, with the rest obtained from reference TRBV11-2 and TRBJ2-7, is as follows: EAGVAQSPRYKIIEKRQSVAFWCNPISGHATLYWYQQILGQGPKLLIQFQNNGVVDDSQLPKDRFSAERLKGVDSTLKIQPAKLEDSAVYLCASSWGGYEQYFGPGTRLTVT.

This rearrangement joins TRBV27 to TRBJ1-2; no reliable D call. This CDR3 spans 14 amino acids. The V end was cut by 6 bases, the J end by 4 bases, with 15 bases between. Germline V gene data show CDR1 as MNHEY and CDR2 as SMNVEV (reference sequence). The CDR3 DNA sequence: TGTGCCAGCAGACGCGCGGGGTATAGCTATGGCTACACCTTC. Encoded protein: CASRRAGYSYGYTF.

This chain uses TRBV6-4 with TRBJ2-7; D ambiguous. This CDR3 spans 12 amino acids. The V end lost 8 bases, the J end lost 5 bases, and 13 bases lay between the germline ends. Germline V gene lookup returns CDR1 MRHNA and CDR2 SNTAGT. In DNA, the CDR3 is TGTGCCAGCGACTTGCCTATGGACGAGCAGTACTTC. Protein product: CASDLPMDEQYF.

The chain has TRBV14 and TRBJ2-5, with TRBD2 matching over 8 bases. This CDR3 is 16 amino acids long. The V gene's germline CDR1 is SGHDN and CDR2 FVKESK. Trimming took 4 bases from V and 1 from J; bases not matched to a gene: 8. CDR3 sequence reads: CASSRLPRGVQETQYF. The CDR3 bases are TGTGCCAGCAGCCGCCTGCCGCGGGGGGTCCAAGAGACCCAGTACTTC.